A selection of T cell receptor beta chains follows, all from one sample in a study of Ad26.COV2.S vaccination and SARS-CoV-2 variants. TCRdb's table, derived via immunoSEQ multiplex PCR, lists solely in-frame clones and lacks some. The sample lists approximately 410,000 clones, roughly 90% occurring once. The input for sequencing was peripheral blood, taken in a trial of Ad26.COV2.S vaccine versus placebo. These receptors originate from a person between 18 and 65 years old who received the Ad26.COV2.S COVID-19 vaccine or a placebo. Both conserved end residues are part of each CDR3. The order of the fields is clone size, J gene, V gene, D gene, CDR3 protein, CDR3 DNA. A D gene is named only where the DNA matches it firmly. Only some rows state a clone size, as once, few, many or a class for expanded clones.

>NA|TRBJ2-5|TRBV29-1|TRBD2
CSVVSSGDETQYF
TGCAGCGTTGTGAGTAGCGGGGATGAGACCCAGTACTTC
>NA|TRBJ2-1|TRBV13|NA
CASSLVGRNEQFF
TGTGCCAGCAGCTTAGTAGGGCGCAATGAGCAGTTCTTC
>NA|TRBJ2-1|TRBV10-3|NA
CAIRGALRPAYNEQFF
TGTGCCATCAGGGGGGCTTTGAGACCTGCCTACAATGAGCAGTTCTTC
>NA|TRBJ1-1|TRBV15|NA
CATSGEGLNTEAFF
TGTGCCACCAGCGGCGAGGGACTCAACACTGAAGCTTTCTTT
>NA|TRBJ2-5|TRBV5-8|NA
CASSLTGGRFETQYF
TGTGCCAGCAGCTTGACCGGGGGGCGATTTGAGACCCAGTACTTC
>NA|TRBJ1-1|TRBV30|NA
CAWGRPSSTEAFF
TGTGCCTGGGGACGGCCTTCCTCCACTGAAGCTTTCTTT
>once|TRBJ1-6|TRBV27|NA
CASSSMEGSPLHF
TGTGCCAGCAGTAGTATGGAAGGGTCACCCCTCCACTTT
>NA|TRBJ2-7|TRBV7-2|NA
CASSYGHTDSYEQYF
TGTGCCAGCAGCTACGGGCACACCGACTCCTACGAGCAGTACTTC
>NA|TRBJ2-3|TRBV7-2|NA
CASSLGYGDTQYF
TGTGCCAGCAGCTTAGGTTATGGAGATACGCAGTATTTT
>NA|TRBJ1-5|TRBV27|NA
CASSLWGDDQPQHF
TGTGCCAGCAGTTTGTGGGGAGACGATCAGCCCCAGCATTTT
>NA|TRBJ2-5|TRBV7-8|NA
CASSFIQEGLEYF
TGTGCCAGCAGCTTTATTCAAGAAGGACTCGAGTACTTC
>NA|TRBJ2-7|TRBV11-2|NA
CASSLVNSYEQYF
TGTGCCAGCAGCTTAGTCAATTCCTACGAGCAGTACTTC
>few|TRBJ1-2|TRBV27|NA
CASSSLQTGNYGYTF
TGTGCCAGCAGTTCACTTCAGACAGGCAACTATGGCTACACCTTC
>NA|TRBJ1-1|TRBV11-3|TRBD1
CASSWTGDTEAFF
TGTGCCAGCAGCTGGACAGGGGACACTGAAGCTTTCTTT
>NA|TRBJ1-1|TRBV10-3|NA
CAISESPAPNTEAFF
TGTGCCATCAGTGAGTCGCCGGCCCCGAACACTGAAGCTTTCTTT
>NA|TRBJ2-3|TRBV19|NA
CASSLGSTTQYF
TGTGCCAGTAGCCTAGGATCGACCACGCAGTATTTT
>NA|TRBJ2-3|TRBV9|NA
CASGDADTDTQYF
TGTGCCAGCGGGGACGCCGACACAGATACGCAGTATTTT
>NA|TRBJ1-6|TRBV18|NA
CASSYSYNSPLHF
TGTGCCAGCTCGTACTCCTATAATTCACCCCTCCACTTT
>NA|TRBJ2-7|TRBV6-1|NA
CASSEGASRIYEQYF
TGTGCCAGCAGTGAGGGCGCTAGCAGGATCTACGAGCAGTACTTC
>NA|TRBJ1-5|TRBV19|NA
CASSIDRDNPGLGSNQPQHF
TGTGCCAGTAGTATAGATCGGGACAACCCCGGCCTAGGTAGCAATCAGCCCCAGCATTTT
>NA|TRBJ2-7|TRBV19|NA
CASSMLYPPTYEQYF
TGTGCCAGTAGTATGTTGTACCCCCCAACCTACGAGCAGTACTTC
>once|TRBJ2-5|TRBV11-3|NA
CASSSGRTLSGETQYF
TGTGCCAGCAGCTCCGGAAGGACCCTCTCGGGAGAGACCCAGTACTTC
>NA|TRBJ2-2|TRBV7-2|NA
CASTHGRSSNTGELFF
TGTGCCAGCACCCACGGGCGTTCTTCTAACACCGGGGAGCTGTTTTTT
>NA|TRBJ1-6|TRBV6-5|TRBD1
CASSLSGTGGSPLHF
TGTGCCAGCAGTTTATCCGGGACAGGGGGTTCACCCCTCCACTTT